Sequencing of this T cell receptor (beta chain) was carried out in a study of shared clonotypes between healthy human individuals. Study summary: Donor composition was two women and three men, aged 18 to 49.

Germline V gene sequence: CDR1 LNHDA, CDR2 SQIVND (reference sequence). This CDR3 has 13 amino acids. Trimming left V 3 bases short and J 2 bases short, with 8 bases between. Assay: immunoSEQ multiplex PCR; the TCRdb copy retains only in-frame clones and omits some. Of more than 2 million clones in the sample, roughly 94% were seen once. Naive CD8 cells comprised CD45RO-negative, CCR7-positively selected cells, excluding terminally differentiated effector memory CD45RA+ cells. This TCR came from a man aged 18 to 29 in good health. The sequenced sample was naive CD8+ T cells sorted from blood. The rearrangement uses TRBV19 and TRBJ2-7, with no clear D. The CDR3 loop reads CASSISQAYEQYF. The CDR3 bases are TGTGCCAGTAGTATCAGTCAAGCCTACGAGCAGTACTTC.